This TCR beta chain was documented in a study of blood T cells in healthy people across ages. It was with a sample-barcoded 5' primer and a J-beta primer mix that a second PCR of roughly 7 to 12 cycles was run. TCRdb recomputed calls from the 5' RACE reads with MiXCR, one row per CDR3 protein. The table has hundreds of thousands of distinct CDR3 sequences, around 26% seen once. V shed 5 bases and J 8 bases; nucleotides not matched to a gene: 11. Germline loops: CDR1 SGHTA, CDR2 FQGNSA. The CDR3 spans 14 residues. V gene TRBV7-2 combines with J gene TRBJ1-2; 7 bases match TRBD1. The clonotype was recovered from a woman of 80 years or more in good health. The sequencing input was blood. The CDR3 nucleotides read TGTGCCAGCAGCCCACGACAGGGATCGTTCGGCTACACCTTC. It translates to CASSPRQGSFGYTF. Together with reference TRBV7-2 and TRBJ1-2, the CDR3 gives the full variable domain: GAGVSQSPSNKVTEKGKDVELRCDPISGHTALYWYRQSLGQGLEFLIYFQGNSAPDKSGLPSDRFSAERTGGSVSTLTIQRTQQEDSAVYLCASSPRQGSFGYTFGSGTRLTVV.